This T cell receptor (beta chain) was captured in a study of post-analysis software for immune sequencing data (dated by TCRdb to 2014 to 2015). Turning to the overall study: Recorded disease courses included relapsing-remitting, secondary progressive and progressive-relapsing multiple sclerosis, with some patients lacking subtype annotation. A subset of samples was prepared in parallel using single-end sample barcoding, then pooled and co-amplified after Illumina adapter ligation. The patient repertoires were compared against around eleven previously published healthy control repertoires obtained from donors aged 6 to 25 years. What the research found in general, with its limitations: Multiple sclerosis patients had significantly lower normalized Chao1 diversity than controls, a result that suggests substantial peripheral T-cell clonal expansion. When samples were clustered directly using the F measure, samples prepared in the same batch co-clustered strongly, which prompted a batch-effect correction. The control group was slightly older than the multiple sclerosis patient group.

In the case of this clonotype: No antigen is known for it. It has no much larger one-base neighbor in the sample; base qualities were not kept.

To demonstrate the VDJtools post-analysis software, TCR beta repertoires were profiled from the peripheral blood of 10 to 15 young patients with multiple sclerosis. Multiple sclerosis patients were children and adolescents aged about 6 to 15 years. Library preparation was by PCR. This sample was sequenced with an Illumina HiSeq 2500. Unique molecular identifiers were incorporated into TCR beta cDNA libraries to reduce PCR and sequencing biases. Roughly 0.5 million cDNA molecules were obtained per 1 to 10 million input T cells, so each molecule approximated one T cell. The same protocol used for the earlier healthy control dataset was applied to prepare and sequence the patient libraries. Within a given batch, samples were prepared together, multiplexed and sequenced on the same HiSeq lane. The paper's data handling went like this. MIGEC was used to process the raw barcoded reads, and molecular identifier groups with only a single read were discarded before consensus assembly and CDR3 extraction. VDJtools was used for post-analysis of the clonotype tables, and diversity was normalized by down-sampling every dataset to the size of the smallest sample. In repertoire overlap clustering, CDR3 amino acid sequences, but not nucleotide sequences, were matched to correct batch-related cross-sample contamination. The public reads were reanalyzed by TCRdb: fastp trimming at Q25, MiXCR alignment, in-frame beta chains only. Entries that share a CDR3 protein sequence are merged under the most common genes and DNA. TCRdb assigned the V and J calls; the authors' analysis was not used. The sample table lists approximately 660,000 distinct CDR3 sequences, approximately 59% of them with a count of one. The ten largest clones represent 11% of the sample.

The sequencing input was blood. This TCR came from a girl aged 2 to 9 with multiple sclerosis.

CDR3 loop: CASSRRSGETQYF. The DNA sequence follows: TGTGCCAGCAGCCGTCGGTCCGGAGAGACCCAGTACTTC. The chain joins TRBV11-3 to TRBJ2-5; no confident D gene assignment can be made. V lost 5 bases and J lost 4 bases; the stretch between them is 11 bases long. From the germline V gene, CDR1 is SGHNT and CDR2 is YENEEA. From its cysteine to its phenylalanine, the CDR3 spans 13 amino acids. Only CDR3 DNA is held: 39 bases, read in frame from base 1. Reference TRBV11-3 and TRBJ2-5 genes cover what lies past the CDR3, so the full variable domain is EAGVVQSPRYKIIEKKQPVAFWCNPISGHNTLYWYLQNLGQGPELLIRYENEEAVDDSQLPKDRFSAERLKGVDSTLKIQPAELGDSAVYLCASSRRSGETQYFGPGTRLLVL.